The 14 T cell receptor beta chains in this list originate from one sample, sequenced in a study of T cell responses to AZD1222 COVID-19 vaccine. Some clones are missing from TCRdb's copy, which holds only in-frame ones; the method was immunoSEQ multiplex PCR. The profile shows around 150,000 clones, around 94% of them singletons. Here the sequenced sample was peripheral blood, taken on day 0 of AZD1222 vaccination. Every receptor here comes from an adult in good health.

CDR3 loop: CASRLGTSNQPQHF. CDR3 sequence (DNA): TGTGCCAGCAGACTAGGAACTAGCAATCAGCCCCAGCATTTT. V gene TRBV6-6 combines with J gene TRBJ1-5; D is uncertain. This CDR3 spans 14 amino acids. Germline CDR1 and CDR2: MNHNY and SVGAGI (reference sequence). Trimming shortened V by 6 bases and J by 0 bases, and 9 bases separated the two germline ends.

The chain employs TRBV30 and TRBJ2-3; D remains unclear. V lost 0 bases, J lost 4 bases, and 8 bases lay in between. Germline V gene sequence: CDR1 GTSNPN, CDR2 SVGIG (reference sequence). The CDR3 is 13 amino acids. CDR3 region: CAWSVGNADTQYF. The CDR3 nucleotides read TGTGCCTGGAGTGTTGGGAACGCAGATACGCAGTATTTT.

This clone was recorded only once. This chain connects TRBV6-6 to TRBJ2-1, with D hard to call. Deletions cut 4 bases from V and 12 bases from J, with 22 bases between. The CDR3 contains 15 residues. Germline values: CDR1 MNHNY, CDR2 SVGAGI (reference sequence). The chain's CDR3 is CASSSPREPSSGQFF. In DNA, the CDR3 is TGTGCCAGCAGTTCTCCTCGCGAACCCTCTTCCGGGCAGTTCTTC.

The gene calls are TRBV27 and TRBJ2-1; 12 nucleotides agree with TRBD1. V was clipped by 5 bases and J by 7 bases; unmatched bases: 6. The CDR3 runs to 15 residues. The germline CDR1 and CDR2 sequences are MNHEY and SMNVEV (reference sequence). The CDR3 region has the DNA TGTGCCAGCAGTCCCGGGACAGGGGGCATAAATGAGCAGTTCTTC. As protein: CASSPGTGGINEQFF.

The chain employs TRBV29-1 and TRBJ1-4, with D unclear. The CDR3 contains 11 residues. CDR1 SQVTM and CDR2 ANQGSEA come from the germline V gene. Trimming took 8 bases from V and 7 from J, leaving 11 bases between them. CDR3: CSIGWGEKLFF. Here the CDR3 DNA reads TGCAGCATAGGATGGGGTGAAAAACTGTTTTTT.

The chain combines TRBV7-9 with TRBJ1-2, with unresolved D. The germline V and J ends were trimmed by 0 bases and 3 bases, with 14 bases remaining between them. This CDR3 is 16 amino acids long. Germline V gene data show CDR1 as SEHNR and CDR2 as FQNEAQ (reference sequence). Here the CDR3 reads CASSLATSFSYYGYTF. As DNA, the CDR3 is TGTGCCAGCAGCTTAGCCACAAGCTTTTCCTACTATGGCTACACCTTC.

The chain is built from TRBV19 and TRBJ2-2; D perhaps matches TRBD1 (6 bases). Germline V gene lookup returns CDR1 LNHDA and CDR2 SQIVND (reference sequence). The CDR3 sequence is 16 residues long. The ends were cut back, 7 bases at V and 5 bases at J, with 20 bases in the middle. The CDR3 DNA sequence: TGTGCCAGTATGTCTTGGGCAGGGGATCAAACCGGGGAGCTGTTTTTT. Translating it yields CASMSWAGDQTGELFF.

The chain's CDR3 is CASSEPPEGTEAFF. DNA of the CDR3: TGTGCCAGCAGTGAACCACCCGAGGGTACTGAAGCTTTCTTT. The chain is built from TRBV2 and TRBJ1-1, with D unclear. Germline-derived CDR1 and CDR2 are SNHLY and FYNNEI. The CDR3 length is 14 residues. V was clipped by 2 bases and J by 5 bases, with 12 bases between them. Combining the CDR3 with reference TRBV2 and TRBJ1-1 gives the whole variable domain EPEVTQTPSHQVTQMGQEVILRCVPISNHLYFYWYRQILGQKVEFLVSFYNNEISEKSEIFDDQFSVERPDGSNFTLKIRSTKLEDSAMYFCASSEPPEGTEAFFGQGTRLTVV.

This clone was picked up one time. This chain uses TRBV2 with TRBJ2-2, with D perhaps TRBD1 (6 bases). Trimming cost V 6 bases and J 4 bases, with 12 bases left between them. CDR1 is SNHLY, CDR2 FYNNEI, per germline. This CDR3 is 14 amino acids long. DNA of the CDR3: TGTGCCAGCAGACTACAGGGTGGCACCGGGGAGCTGTTTTTT. The encoded protein is CASRLQGGTGELFF. Drawing the rest from reference TRBV2 and TRBJ2-2, the complete variable domain is EPEVTQTPSHQVTQMGQEVILRCVPISNHLYFYWYRQILGQKVEFLVSFYNNEISEKSEIFDDQFSVERPDGSNFTLKIRSTKLEDSAMYFCASRLQGGTGELFFGEGSRLTVL.

The rearrangement joins TRBV4-3 to TRBJ2-1, with TRBD2 identical over 14 bases. Germline V gene sequence: CDR1 LGHNA, CDR2 YSLEER. V was clipped by 5 bases and J by 6 bases; unmatched bases: 6. The CDR3 consists of 16 residues. CDR3 DNA sequence: TGCGCCAGCAGCAAGACGACTAGCGGGAGGGTCAATGAGCAGTTCTTC. Amino acids: CASSKTTSGRVNEQFF.

The genes are TRBV4-1 and TRBJ2-1; 12 positions match TRBD2. The length of the CDR3 is 14 residues. Germline V CDR1 and CDR2: MGHRA, YSYEKL. Germline trimming cut 8 bases from V and 6 bases from J; bases unmatched to any gene: 5. This CDR3 reads CASALAGGVNEQFF. DNA of the CDR3: TGCGCCAGCGCGCTAGCGGGAGGGGTCAATGAGCAGTTCTTC.

V and J are TRBV5-1 and TRBJ1-1; 7 positions agree with TRBD1. Losses at the gene ends were 4 bases for V and 3 bases for J; bases not matched to a gene: 9. Germline V gives CDR1 SGHRS, CDR2 YFSETQ. The CDR3 runs to 15 residues. The CDR3 sequence is CASSLRQGMHTEAFF. Written as DNA, the CDR3 is TGCGCCAGCAGCCTACGACAGGGTATGCACACTGAAGCTTTCTTT.

The V call is TRBV7-9, the J call TRBJ2-1; 9 bases match TRBD2. V shed 5 bases and J 10 bases; nucleotides not matched to a gene: 24. CDR3 length equals 19 residues. Germline V CDR1 and CDR2: SEHNR, FQNEAQ (reference sequence). CDR3 amino acids: CASSPLPTPRREGPREQFF. The CDR3 DNA reads as TGTGCCAGCAGCCCTTTACCGACCCCGAGGCGGGAGGGCCCGAGGGAGCAGTTCTTC.

V is TRBV14 and J is TRBJ2-7; no clear D gene. Per the germline V gene, CDR1 is SGHDN and CDR2 is FVKESK. Deletions cut 4 bases from V and 4 bases from J, with 14 bases between. The CDR3 consists of 14 residues. DNA for the CDR3: TGTGCCAGCAGCCCCTTAGGACGGAATTACGAGCAGTACGTC. It codes for CASSPLGRNYEQYV.